This TCR beta chain was documented in a study of cytomegalovirus exposure and HLA in healthy donors. Study-wide results and limits: It was found in a later analysis that first-cohort TCR clusters tended to co-occur in the 100 to 150 validation repertoires.

TCRdb's table, derived via immunoSEQ multiplex PCR, lists solely in-frame clones and lacks some. The sample includes 150,000 to 200,000 clones, 84% seen only once; the top ten take around an eighth. Concerning this clone itself: What it binds is not known. Other DNA sequences from this sample encode an identical CDR3 as well.

The sequence derives from a woman aged 25 to 39 in good health and CMV-seropositive. Sequencing used PBMCs.

CDR3 protein: CASSYPGNQPQHF. The CDR3 nucleotides are TGTGCCAGCAGTTATCCGGGTAATCAGCCCCAGCATTTT. V usage is TRBV6-6 and J usage is TRBJ1-5, with D unclear. Germline assignment: CDR1 MNHNY and CDR2 SVGAGI (reference sequence). There are 13 residues in the CDR3. Trimming left V 3 bases short and J 4 bases short, with 7 bases between.